One sample yielded the 26 T cell receptor beta chains listed below, sequenced in a study of T cell responses to AZD1222 COVID-19 vaccine (dated by TCRdb to 2020 to 2022). The library was generated by the immunoSEQ multiplex PCR assay. The immuneACCESS repertoire file appears here via TCRdb, limited to in-frame rearrangements. These files lack a portion of the clones; in checked studies, under half of the deficit traces to unresolved V genes, and the cause of the others is not known. The sample has around 85,000 clones on record, 90% of them singletons. Jointly, the top ten make up over 1.2% of the sample. In light of the paper, this sample's time point label describes: about 28 days (+/-7) after the second vaccine dose. The sample here was peripheral blood, taken 28 days after the second AZD1222 dose. These receptors came from an adult who received the AZD1222 COVID-19 vaccine.

This clone was recorded once. The chain uses TRBV4-1 and TRBJ2-3; TRBD2 agrees at 8 bases. The V gene end was trimmed by 3 bases and the J gene end by 4 bases; junction bases not matched to a gene: 9. The CDR3 is 16 residues long. CDR1 and CDR2 from the germline V gene are MGHRA and YSYEKL. The CDR3 sequence: CASSHLSGGVSDTQYF. The CDR3 DNA follows: TGCGCCAGCAGCCATCTCTCGGGGGGGGTCTCAGATACGCAGTATTTT.

This chain connects TRBV5-4 to TRBJ2-2; D is possibly TRBD2 (5 bases). Per germline, CDR1 SGHNT and CDR2 YYREEE (reference sequence). Trimming stripped 0 bases from V and 5 bases from J, with 14 bases between. This CDR3 is 16 amino acids long. The chain's CDR3 is CASSLAWIGDTGELFF. DNA for the CDR3: TGTGCCAGCAGCTTGGCTTGGATCGGGGATACCGGGGAGCTGTTTTTT.

This chain links TRBV7-2 with TRBJ2-7; possible D gene TRBD1, 6 bases. Deletions cut 3 bases from V and 6 bases from J, with 15 bases between. Germline loops: CDR1 SGHTA, CDR2 FQGNSA. This CDR3 has 14 residues. The CDR3 region is CASSFGQTSSEQYF. The CDR3 nucleotides read TGTGCCAGCAGCTTCGGACAGACTTCATCCGAGCAGTACTTC.

The chain has TRBV6-5 and TRBJ2-7; the D call may be TRBD1 or TRBD2 (6 bases each). With 5 bases removed from V and 3 bases from J, the gap between germline ends came to 17 bases. The CDR3 covers 15 residues. CDR1 and CDR2 from the germline V gene are MNHEY and SVGAGI. The CDR3 nucleotides read TGTGCCAGCAGTCCACAGGGACTTATAAACTACGAGCAGTACTTC. It translates to CASSPQGLINYEQYF.

The chain employs TRBV5-1 and TRBJ1-6; 9 nucleotides align to TRBD1. The CDR3 spans 14 residues. With V trimmed by 4 bases and J by 10 bases, 6 bases remained unmatched. Germline values: CDR1 SGHRS, CDR2 YFSETQ. CDR3 coding DNA: TGCGCCAGCAGCCTGGGACAGGGAAGATCACCCCTCCACTTT. It codes for CASSLGQGRSPLHF. The entire variable domain, with the rest obtained from reference TRBV5-1 and TRBJ1-6, is as follows: KAGVTQTPRYLIKTRGQQVTLSCSPISGHRSVSWYQQTPGQGLQFLFEYFSETQRNKGNFPGRFSGRQFSNSRSEMNVSTLELGDSALYLCASSLGQGRSPLHFGNGTRLTVT.

V gene TRBV7-3 combines with J gene TRBJ2-5, with D perhaps matching TRBD2 (5 bases). V lost 5 bases and J lost 3, with 13 bases in between. Germline V gives CDR1 SGHTA, CDR2 FQGTGA. CDR3 size: 14 residues. CDR3 nucleotide sequence: TGTGCCAGCAGCCAGGAGGATAGGAAAGAGACCCAGTACTTC. This sequence encodes CASSQEDRKETQYF.

The chain employs TRBV3-1 (or the pseudogene TRBV3-2) and TRBJ2-2, with 7 bases fitting TRBD1. V lost 1 base to trimming and J lost 3 bases; unmatched junction nucleotides: 8. The CDR3 consists of 17 residues. Germline V lookup: CDR1 LGHDT, CDR2 YNNKEL (reference sequence). The CDR3 spells CASSQVSGQEYTGELFF. In DNA, the CDR3 is TGTGCCAGCAGCCAAGTAAGTGGACAGGAATACACCGGGGAGCTGTTTTTT.

In regard to this clone: At one boundary the junction diverges from the germline segment, which might be a read error. The identical CDR3 is also encoded by other nucleotide sequences in the sample. The V call is TRBV19, the J call TRBJ2-1; TRBD1 aligns across 10 bases. Germline CDR1 is LNHDA and CDR2 is SQIVND (reference sequence). CDR3 length equals 15 residues. CDR3 residues: CASRLTGGSYNEQFF. The CDR3, as DNA: TGTGCCAGTAGACTGACAGGGGGCTCCTACAATGAACAGTTCTTC.

This clone was observed a single time. V usage is TRBV3-1 (or the pseudogene TRBV3-2) and J usage is TRBJ1-3; D unclear. The CDR3 is 13 amino acids. Trimming removed 4 bases at V and 0 bases at J, with 4 bases between. The germline gives CDR1 LGHDT, CDR2 YNNKEL (reference sequence). The CDR3 DNA reads TGTGCCAGCAGCCCGGCCTCTGGAAACACCATATATTTT. As protein: CASSPASGNTIYF.

The chain carries TRBV14 and TRBJ1-1; D call uncertain. V was shortened by 5 bases and J by 8 bases, with 12 bases between the two germline ends. Germline V gives CDR1 SGHDN, CDR2 FVKESK. The CDR3 runs 12 residues. CDR3 sequence reads: CASSFVGAEAFF. The CDR3 DNA reads TGTGCCAGCAGCTTCGTAGGCGCCGAAGCTTTCTTT.

This chain connects TRBV15 to TRBJ2-7, with D possibly called TRBD1 or TRBD2 (7 bases each). This CDR3 has 15 residues. Germline V gives CDR1 LNHNV, CDR2 YYDKDF (reference sequence). V lost 0 bases and J 2 bases, leaving 11 bases between the germline ends. The CDR3 is CATSREGGTAYEQYF. The CDR3 bases are TGTGCCACCAGCAGAGAGGGAGGGACAGCCTACGAGCAGTACTTC.

The chain has TRBV6-5 and TRBJ1-5; tentative D call: TRBD1 (6 bases). Trimming left V 2 bases short and J 7 bases short, with 9 bases between. This CDR3 has 13 residues. Germline CDR1 and CDR2: MNHEY and SVGAGI. CDR3 nucleotide sequence: TGTGCCAGCAGTTACGGGGGCCGACAGCCCCAGCATTTT. Amino acid sequence: CASSYGGRQPQHF.

This chain joins TRBV27 and TRBJ2-3, with D perhaps TRBD1 (6 bases). V gave up 6 bases and J gave up 2 bases, with 12 bases separating them. Germline V CDR1 and CDR2: MNHEY, SMNVEV (reference sequence). This CDR3 region has 14 residues. The CDR3 DNA sequence: TGTGCCAGCAGCTGGACAGTCTCCACAGATACGCAGTATTTT. Its translation is CASSWTVSTDTQYF.

This chain uses TRBV1 with TRBJ2-7; the DNA was not compared with TRBD2, the D call given in the table. TRBV1 is shown as a pseudogene. The CDR3 spans 13 residues. CDR3 loop: CTSSQDRPNEQYF. The DNA of the CDR3 is TGCACCAGCAGCCAAGATCGTCCTAACGAGCAGTACTTC.

The rearrangement uses TRBV27 and TRBJ1-5; D is unclear. The V and J ends lost 0 bases and 0 bases respectively, with 6 bases between them. There are 15 residues in the CDR3. Per germline, CDR1 MNHEY and CDR2 SMNVEV (reference sequence). The CDR3 is CASSLSTFSNQPQHF. CDR3 in DNA: TGTGCCAGCAGTTTATCGACCTTTAGCAATCAGCCCCAGCATTTT.

V gene TRBV6-5 combines with J gene TRBJ1-5, with no clear D. Per the germline V gene, CDR1 is MNHEY and CDR2 is SVGAGI. Deletions cut 0 bases from V and 0 bases from J, with 6 bases between. The CDR3 sequence is 15 residues long. The CDR3 region has the DNA TGTGCCAGCAGTTACTCGGGTCTTAGCAATCAGCCCCAGCATTTT. It codes for CASSYSGLSNQPQHF.

The chain has TRBV20-1 and TRBJ2-7; D call uncertain. This CDR3 is 11 amino acids long. Looked up from germline, CDR1 is DFQATT and CDR2 is SNEGSKA (reference sequence). V was pared by 6 bases and J by 0 bases, with 6 bases between. CDR3 sequence reads: CSAALSYEQYF. For the CDR3, the DNA is TGCAGTGCCGCGCTCTCCTACGAGCAGTACTTC.

This sequence joins TRBV14 and TRBJ1-6, with D unclear. The CDR3 is made up of 15 amino acids. V was shortened by 0 bases and J by 6 bases, with 9 bases between the two germline ends. Germline assignment: CDR1 SGHDN and CDR2 FVKESK. The CDR3 nucleotides are TGTGCCAGCAGCCAAGATTGGGCAGTTAATTCACCCCTCCACTTT. Translation: CASSQDWAVNSPLHF.

V is TRBV7-9 and J is TRBJ2-7, with a possible D match to TRBD1 (5 bases). V was shortened by 3 bases and J by 5 bases, with 11 bases between the two germline ends. The CDR3 is made up of 13 amino acids. Germline loops: CDR1 SEHNR, CDR2 FQNEAQ (reference sequence). The CDR3 reads CASSFGSGNEQYF. In DNA, the CDR3 is TGTGCCAGCAGCTTCGGTTCAGGGAACGAGCAGTACTTC.

This clone has just one count. V is TRBV4-1 and J is TRBJ2-7, with TRBD2 matching over 13 bases. V dropped 2 bases and J dropped 7; count of bases not matched to a gene: 11. The CDR3 length is 17 residues. Germline V gene lookup returns CDR1 MGHRA and CDR2 YSYEKL. CDR3 sequence reads: CASSQQGLAGTSGEQYF. CDR3 nucleotides: TGCGCCAGCAGCCAACAGGGACTAGCGGGGACCTCCGGGGAGCAGTACTTC.

V is TRBV5-4 and J is TRBJ1-4; no definite D call. Germline V gives CDR1 SGHNT, CDR2 YYREEE (reference sequence). The CDR3 sequence is 14 residues long. V lost 4 bases to trimming and J lost 2 bases, with 9 bases between them. For the CDR3, the DNA is TGTGCCAGCAGCCCCGGTGGGACTAATGAAAAACTGTTTTTT. This gives the protein CASSPGGTNEKLFF. Using reference TRBV5-4 and TRBJ1-4 for the parts outside the CDR3, the full variable domain is ETGVTQSPTHLIKTRGQQVTLRCSSQSGHNTVSWYQQALGQGPQFIFQYYREEENGRGNFPPRFSGLQFPNYSSELNVNALELDDSALYLCASSPGGTNEKLFFGSGTQLSVL.

V and J are TRBV11-1 and TRBJ2-1; 11 bases match TRBD1. Losses at the gene ends were 4 bases for V and 4 bases for J; bases not matched to a gene: 6. Germline-derived CDR1 and CDR2 are SGHAT and FQDESV (reference sequence). This CDR3 has 16 residues. The CDR3 loop reads CASSYWTGGDYNEQFF. In DNA, the CDR3 is TGTGCCAGCAGCTATTGGACAGGGGGCGATTACAATGAGCAGTTCTTC.

The chain couples TRBV30 to TRBJ1-6; TRBD1 might be the D (5 bases). CDR1 GTSNPN and CDR2 SVGIG come from the germline V gene (reference sequence). Trimming stripped 3 bases from V and 6 bases from J, with 21 bases between. This CDR3 is 17 amino acids long. In DNA, the CDR3 is TGTGCCTGGAGATTATTGGGACCGCCGGACGCTAATTCACCCCTCCACTTT. This gives the protein CAWRLLGPPDANSPLHF.

This chain uses TRBV5-4 with TRBJ2-5; 8 positions match TRBD1. CDR3 length equals 15 residues. The J segment lost 7 bases and the V segment lost 0 bases, leaving 8 bases of the junction unmatched. Germline V lookup: CDR1 SGHNT, CDR2 YYREEE (reference sequence). In DNA, the CDR3 is TGTGCCAGCAGCTTGGGGGGACAGGCACAGGGGACCCAGTACTTC. Translated: CASSLGGQAQGTQYF.

The rearrangement joins TRBV19 to TRBJ1-1; D is ambiguous. V was cut by 7 bases and J by 0 bases, with 9 bases left in between. Germline assignment: CDR1 LNHDA and CDR2 SQIVND (reference sequence). There are 13 residues in the CDR3. For the CDR3, the DNA is TGTGCCAGTACCGGCCAGTTGAACACTGAAGCTTTCTTT. This codes for CASTGQLNTEAFF.

V gene TRBV7-2 combines with J gene TRBJ2-7; 7 bases map to TRBD2. Losses at the gene ends were 1 base for V and 4 bases for J; bases not matched to a gene: 7. This CDR3 has 15 residues. Germline CDR1 reads SGHTA; CDR2 reads FQGNSA. This CDR3 is CASSLDRLAAYEQYF. CDR3 in DNA: TGTGCCAGCAGCTTAGACAGGCTAGCGGCATACGAGCAGTACTTC.